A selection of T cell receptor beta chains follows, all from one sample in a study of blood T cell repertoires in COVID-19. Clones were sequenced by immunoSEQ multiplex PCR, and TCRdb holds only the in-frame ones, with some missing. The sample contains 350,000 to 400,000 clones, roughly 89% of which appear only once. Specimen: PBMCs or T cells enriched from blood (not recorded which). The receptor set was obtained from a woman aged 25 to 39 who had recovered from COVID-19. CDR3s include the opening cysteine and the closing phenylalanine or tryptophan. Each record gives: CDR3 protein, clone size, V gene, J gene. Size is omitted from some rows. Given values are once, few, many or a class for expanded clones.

CASSFDRGSLLYNTGELFF,.,TRBV19,TRBJ2-2
CASSLGDSNQPQHF,once,TRBV7-2,TRBJ1-5
CASSYRGYSNQPQHF,.,TRBV6-2/TRBV6-3,TRBJ1-5
CASSVSGGYNEQFF,.,TRBV9,TRBJ2-1
CASSQRDSYNEKLFF,once,TRBV7-2,TRBJ1-4
CASSTIQGIGNGYTF,.,TRBV9,TRBJ1-2
CASSPPWTSGRAQETQYF,.,TRBV18,TRBJ2-5
CASSQVTGLADTQYF,.,TRBV4-3,TRBJ2-3
CATSRNRQFLDTIYF,few,TRBV15,TRBJ1-3
CASSSSLMGGPNEKLFF,.,TRBV7-2,TRBJ1-4
CASSRSRLVAYEQYF,.,TRBV3-1/TRBV3-2,TRBJ2-7
CASSALWREGLDTQYF,.,TRBV2,TRBJ2-3
CASSRTQSSGNTIYF,.,TRBV4-1,TRBJ1-3
CASSLGGGTTDTQYF,.,TRBV19,TRBJ2-3
CASSPEPVGNTIYF,.,TRBV4-1,TRBJ1-3
CASSPIGGPGEATNEKLFF,.,TRBV6-2/TRBV6-3,TRBJ1-4
CSVEEGSNSGGGYTF,few,TRBV29-1,TRBJ1-2
CASSQDFRRGEAFF,.,TRBV3-1/TRBV3-2,TRBJ1-1
CASSIRQGWAEQGSPLHF,once,TRBV19,TRBJ1-6
CASSGYTSGRIDEQFF,.,TRBV19,TRBJ2-1
CASSSRSSYNEQFF,.,TRBV6-5,TRBJ2-1
CASTSSATGTAHYWEQYF,.,TRBV28,TRBJ2-7
CASSVGESEKLFF,.,TRBV18,TRBJ1-4
CACTAAGGPYEQYF,.,TRBV30,TRBJ2-7
CSAARGGEQYF,.,TRBV20-1,TRBJ2-7
CASSLVGGVGEQFF,.,TRBV5-1,TRBJ2-1
CASRKPPLAGASYNEQFF,.,TRBV5-6,TRBJ2-1
CASSPNRDSYGYTF,.,TRBV18,TRBJ1-2
CAILSQLEGEAFF,.,TRBV10-3,TRBJ1-1
CAWSADGEDTEAFF,.,TRBV30,TRBJ1-1
CASSLAGRNTEAFF,.,TRBV13,TRBJ1-1
CASSLVAGAYNEQFF,.,TRBV7-9,TRBJ2-1
CASSLQGAGTEAFF,once,TRBV7-2,TRBJ1-1
CATSDRETQYF,.,TRBV24-1,TRBJ2-5
CASSDPRDYNSPLHF,.,TRBV10-2,TRBJ1-6
CAWSRGGGLFF,.,TRBV30,TRBJ2-1
CASRLRYSGNTIYF,.,TRBV7-3,TRBJ1-3
CASSLGGSQPQHF,many,TRBV12-3/TRBV12-4,TRBJ1-5
CASSESYGDNEKLFF,.,TRBV6-1,TRBJ1-4
CASSLQGSYSNQPQHF,.,TRBV5-1,TRBJ1-5
CASSLGPVYNEQFF,.,TRBV3-1/TRBV3-2,TRBJ2-1
CASSEQGSYNEQFF,.,TRBV27,TRBJ2-1
CASSPLLDNEQFF,.,TRBV18,TRBJ2-1
CASSLGASGSTDTQYF,.,TRBV7-8,TRBJ2-3
CASSGYYRGLLNSPLHF,.,TRBV5-1,TRBJ1-6
CASSGHLTGDLSGNTIYF,few,TRBV9,TRBJ1-3
CASSYAETQYF,.,TRBV6-6,TRBJ2-5
CASSYQRGSAIIEQFF,few,TRBV5-1,TRBJ2-1